This T cell receptor (beta chain) was captured by sequencing in a study of radiotherapy plus CTLA-4 blockade in lung cancer. Study-wide results and limits: Dynamics of early blood T cell clones, together with interferon-beta, were reportedly the best predictors of response.

This CDR3 comprises 15 residues. Deletions cut 5 bases from V and 0 bases from J, with 11 bases between. Germline assignment: CDR1 MNHEY and CDR2 SMNVEV (reference sequence). A word on this clone: The antigen remains undetermined.

Here immunoSEQ multiplex PCR was the method, and the copy in TCRdb shows in-frame clones only, minus some. Of 53,000 or so clones listed, roughly 76% are singletons. Sequenced material: peripheral blood, taken from a patient treated with radiotherapy plus ipilimumab. The clonotype comes from a human donor with non-small cell lung cancer who had stable disease on radiotherapy plus ipilimumab. This chain joins TRBV27 and TRBJ1-3; D gene ambiguous. Here the CDR3 reads CASSINPSSGNTIYF. In DNA form, the CDR3 reads TGTGCCAGCAGTATAAACCCGTCCTCTGGAAACACCATATATTTT.